These 14 T cell receptor beta chains share one sample of origin, sequenced in a study of Ad26.COV2.S vaccination and SARS-CoV-2 variants. This sample's treatment: roughly 19 received Ad26.COV2.S at low or high dose, single or two shots; about 5 received placebo; per-sample allocation not given. On day 63 after the first injection, vaccine and placebo recipients gave samples. The protocol was immunoSEQ multiplex PCR, while the TCRdb copy is restricted to in-frame clones and leaves out a portion. Altogether about 320,000 clones are present, more than 70% being singletons, with the ten largest covering around 2%. This sample comprised peripheral blood, obtained in a trial of Ad26.COV2.S vaccine versus placebo. The receptors were sampled from a person between 18 and 65 years old who received the Ad26.COV2.S COVID-19 vaccine or a placebo.

This clone was picked up one time. The V gene is TRBV23-1, the J gene TRBJ2-7; weak D call: TRBD2 (5 bases). TRBV23-1 qualifies as an ORF whose function is uncertain. The CDR3 consists of 15 residues. Trimming cost V 5 bases and J 3 bases, with 17 bases left between them. Here the CDR3 reads CASSGRGREHYEQYF. In DNA, the CDR3 is TGCGCCAGCAGTGGTCGGGGAAGGGAGCACTACGAGCAGTACTTC.

This chain links TRBV5-1 with TRBJ1-2, with D perhaps matching TRBD1 (5 bases). The CDR3 has 13 residues. CDR1 and CDR2 from the germline V gene are SGHRS and YFSETQ. V lost 6 bases to trimming and J lost 6 bases, with 15 bases between them. The CDR3 DNA reads TGCGCCAGCAACGGGATGGGGGGAGATGGCTACACCTTC. This encodes CASNGMGGDGYTF.

The rearrangement links TRBV19 to TRBJ1-2; 11 bases are a match to TRBD1. The V gene end was trimmed by 0 bases and the J gene end by 7 bases; junction bases not matched to a gene: 10. CDR1 LNHDA and CDR2 SQIVND come from the germline V gene (reference sequence). This CDR3 contains 17 residues. DNA for the CDR3: TGTGCCAGTAGTATAGATCTGGACAGGGGGCTTGGCCTTGGCTACACCTTC. Translated: CASSIDLDRGLGLGYTF.

The DNA of the CDR3 is TGTGCCAGCAGTTCATCGGGGGTGATCAAGACCCAGTACTTC. Residues: CASSSSGVIKTQYF. The chain couples TRBV6-5 to TRBJ2-5, with a weak D call TRBD2 (6 bases). The CDR3 contains 14 residues. Germline V lookup: CDR1 MNHEY, CDR2 SVGAGI. With 4 bases removed from V and 6 bases from J, the gap between germline ends came to 15 bases.

The chain employs TRBV4-3 and TRBJ1-6; no reliable D call. This CDR3 is 17 amino acids long. The V and J ends lost 1 base and 7 bases respectively, with 17 bases between them. The germline V gene encodes CDR1 LGHNA and CDR2 YSLEER. This CDR3 is CASSQAPQRELNSPLHF. CDR3 sequence (DNA): TGCGCCAGCAGCCAAGCACCCCAGCGGGAGCTCAATTCACCCCTCCACTTT.

Concerning this clone: A much larger clone lies a single base off, so this may be a read error. This specimen includes other DNA sequences encoding the same CDR3. V and J are TRBV7-9 and TRBJ1-5; D unclear. V gave up 1 base and J gave up 15 bases, with 13 bases separating them. Germline CDR1 SEHNR, CDR2 FQNEAQ (reference sequence). There are 12 residues in the CDR3. The CDR3 DNA reads as TGTGCCAGCAGCTTAGGGGATACCCTCAGGCATTTT. Amino acids: CASSLGDTLRHF.

This clone was detected only once. J is TRBJ1-1 and V is TRBV5-6; D remains unclear. The length of the CDR3 is 14 residues. V was clipped by 6 bases and J by 0 bases, with 12 bases between them. Looked up from germline, CDR1 is SGHDT and CDR2 is YYEEEE. The CDR3 DNA reads TGTGCCAGCAACCCCTTTTGGTTGAACACTGAAGCTTTCTTT. It translates to CASNPFWLNTEAFF.

This clone was seen once. V is TRBV5-1 and J is TRBJ1-2; D may be TRBD1 (5 bases). The CDR3 totals 13 residues. Trimming pared 4 bases from V and 3 bases from J, leaving 10 bases between. The germline V gene encodes CDR1 SGHRS and CDR2 YFSETQ. The CDR3 is CASSVGTDYGYTF. For the CDR3, the DNA is TGCGCCAGCAGCGTAGGGACGGACTATGGCTACACCTTC.

The chain combines TRBV7-2 with TRBJ2-1; 8 bases are shared with TRBD1. The CDR3 totals 19 residues. V gave up 7 bases and J gave up 6 bases; unmatched junction bases: 23. The germline V gene encodes CDR1 SGHTA and CDR2 FQGNSA. CDR3: CASTRWAIGDAGGGNEQFF. The CDR3, as DNA: TGTGCCAGCACCCGTTGGGCGATCGGGGATGCAGGGGGCGGCAATGAGCAGTTCTTC.

In this sample, this clone turned up once. This rearrangement joins TRBV6-6 to TRBJ1-3; D gene uncertain. The germline V gene has CDR1 MNHNY and CDR2 SVGAGI (reference sequence). The ends were cut back, 6 bases at V and 1 base at J, with 7 bases in the middle. The CDR3 is 13 amino acids. The CDR3 nucleotides read TGTGCCAGCAGCCACACTTCTGGAAACACCATATATTTT. This codes for CASSHTSGNTIYF.

The V and J genes are TRBV6-6 and TRBJ1-6, with 7 bases fitting TRBD1. The CDR3 sequence is 17 residues long. V gave up 5 bases and J gave up 3 bases; unmatched junction bases: 10. Germline V gene sequence: CDR1 MNHNY, CDR2 SVGAGI (reference sequence). CDR3 region: CASSPPGAGGYNSPLHF. CDR3 DNA sequence: TGTGCCAGCAGTCCCCCAGGAGCAGGGGGCTATAATTCACCCCTCCACTTT.

V gene TRBV7-2 combines with J gene TRBJ2-6; 14 bases are a match to TRBD2. CDR1 is SGHTA and CDR2 is FQGNSA in the germline V gene. The CDR3 loop spans 19 amino acids. Trimming at V came to 11 bases and at J to 0 bases, leaving 12 bases not matched to a gene. For the CDR3, the DNA is TGTGCCTCGACGGGAAAGGGACTAGCGGGGGACTCTGGGGCCAACGTCCTGACTTTC. Protein product: CASTGKGLAGDSGANVLTF. The whole variable domain, filled in from reference TRBV7-2 and TRBJ2-6, reads GAGVSQSPSNKVTEKGKDVELRCDPISGHTALYWYRQSLGQGLEFLIYFQGNSAPDKSGLPSDRFSAERTGGSVSTLTIQRTQQEDSAVYLCASTGKGLAGDSGANVLTFGAGSRLTVL.

The chain employs TRBV11-2 and TRBJ1-5; 7 bases agree with TRBD1. Losses at the gene ends were 5 bases for V and 6 bases for J; bases not matched to a gene: 7. This CDR3 is 14 amino acids long. CDR1 and CDR2 from the germline V gene are SGHAT and FQNNGV. As DNA, the CDR3 is TGTGCCAGCAGCCAGGGGACAGCAGGTCAGCCCCAGCATTTT. Translated: CASSQGTAGQPQHF.

The chain combines TRBV6-1 with TRBJ1-1, with 9 bases matching TRBD1. Germline CDR1 is MNHNS and CDR2 is SASEGT. The V gene end was trimmed by 2 bases and the J gene end by 0 bases; junction bases not matched to a gene: 10. This CDR3 spans 18 amino acids. The chain's CDR3 is CASSELRDRAAMNTEAFF. CDR3 nucleotides: TGTGCCAGCAGTGAATTGAGGGACAGGGCGGCTATGAACACTGAAGCTTTCTTT.